This T cell receptor (beta chain) came from a study of T cell responses to AZD1222 COVID-19 vaccine. Sequencing was performed with immunoSEQ multiplex PCR; in TCRdb, only in-frame clones are kept and a portion is missing. The repertoire includes approximately 150,000 clones, around 94% of them detected once, and less than 9.5% sits in the top ten. Germline V gives CDR1 ENHRY, CDR2 SYGVKD. The CDR3 covers 13 residues. The germline V and J ends were trimmed by 4 bases and 7 bases, with 11 bases remaining between them. Source: peripheral blood, taken 28 days after the second AZD1222 dose. The TCR was taken from an adult who received the AZD1222 COVID-19 vaccine. The chain uses TRBV10-3 and TRBJ2-1, with a weak D call TRBD2 (5 bases). In DNA, the CDR3 is TGTGCCATCAGTGGGACCAGCGGTAATGAGCAGTTCTTC. Amino acid sequence: CAISGTSGNEQFF.